Following are 29 T cell receptor beta chains from one sample sequenced in a study of cytomegalovirus exposure and HLA in healthy donors. This PCR relied on a set of 60 Vbeta primers and 13 Jbeta primers. Sequenced by immunoSEQ multiplex PCR; TCRdb stores in-frame clones only, minus some. The table lists 110,000 or so clones, approximately 83% of them singletons. The sequencing input was PBMCs. These receptors originate from a woman aged 18-35 years in good health and CMV-seronegative.

This clone is a singleton in its sample. This chain joins TRBV4-1 and TRBJ2-6, with 12 bases that match TRBD2. CDR1 MGHRA and CDR2 YSYEKL come from the germline V gene. J was trimmed by 2 bases and V by 2 bases; bases with no gene match: 7. CDR3 length: 19 residues. Here the CDR3 reads CASSQTPTSGRAGANVLTF. The DNA of the CDR3 is TGCGCCAGCAGCCAAACCCCGACTAGCGGGAGAGCTGGGGCCAACGTCCTGACTTTC.

The J gene is TRBJ1-3, the V gene TRBV4-2; D is ambiguous. This CDR3 region has 15 residues. The V and J ends lost 4 bases and 0 bases respectively, with 10 bases between them. Germline assignment: CDR1 LGHNA and CDR2 YNFKEQ. The CDR3 sequence is CASSRGAYSGNTIYF. The CDR3 DNA sequence: TGTGCCAGCAGCCGCGGCGCTTACTCTGGAAACACCATATATTTT.

The V gene is TRBV6-4, the J gene TRBJ2-3, with no clear D. The CDR3 has 13 residues. Germline lookup yields CDR1 MRHNA and CDR2 SNTAGT. Trimming left V 0 bases short and J 2 bases short, with 3 bases between. The CDR3 nucleotides read TGTGCCAGCAGTGACTCTAACACAGATACGCAGTATTTT. Protein: CASSDSNTDTQYF.

The chain has TRBV27 and TRBJ1-2; perhaps TRBD1 as D (6 bases). The CDR3 is 12 amino acids. V was clipped by 10 bases and J by 7 bases, with 16 bases between them. Per germline, CDR1 MNHEY and CDR2 SMNVEV (reference sequence). The CDR3 nucleotides read TGTGCCACCTTGGGGGCAGGGAGTGGCTACACCTTC. Its translation: CATLGAGSGYTF.

The V and J genes are TRBV7-2 and TRBJ1-2, with TRBD1 matching 7 bases. This CDR3 is 15 amino acids long. V lost 5 bases to trimming and J lost 4 bases; unmatched junction nucleotides: 10. In germline, CDR1 is SGHTA, CDR2 FQGNSA. CDR3 sequence: CASSGTVLQSYGYTF. The DNA for the CDR3 is TGTGCCAGCAGCGGGACAGTTCTTCAGAGCTATGGCTACACCTTC. Full variable domain (rest looked up from reference TRBV7-2 and TRBJ1-2): GAGVSQSPSNKVTEKGKDVELRCDPISGHTALYWYRQSLGQGLEFLIYFQGNSAPDKSGLPSDRFSAERTGGSVSTLTIQRTQQEDSAVYLCASSGTVLQSYGYTFGSGTRLTVV.

This clone has only a few counts. The V and J genes are TRBV5-6 and TRBJ1-2; TRBD1 matches 8 bases. Trimming removed 1 base from V and 7 bases from J; junction bases left unmatched: 12. Germline CDR1 is SGHDT and CDR2 is YYEEEE. The CDR3 sequence is 16 residues long. CDR3 DNA sequence: TGTGCCAGCAGCTTGAATCCGAGGACAGGGACAGGTGGCTACACCTTC. Translation gives CASSLNPRTGTGGYTF. Using reference TRBV5-6 and TRBJ1-2 for the parts outside the CDR3, the full variable domain is DAGVTQSPTHLIKTRGQQVTLRCSPKSGHDTVSWYQQALGQGPQFIFQYYEEEERQRGNFPDRFSGHQFPNYSSELNVNALLLGDSALYLCASSLNPRTGTGGYTFGSGTRLTVV.

J is TRBJ2-1 and V is TRBV5-1; possibly TRBD2 for D (5 bases). V lost 3 bases, J lost 4 bases, and 14 bases lay in between. The CDR3 loop spans 15 amino acids. The germline CDR1 and CDR2 sequences are SGHRS and YFSETQ. CDR3 coding DNA: TGCGCCAGCAGCTCGGCGGGTTCGAATTACAATGAGCAGTTCTTC. This translates into CASSSAGSNYNEQFF. The full variable domain, its missing parts supplied by reference TRBV5-1 and TRBJ2-1, is KAGVTQTPRYLIKTRGQQVTLSCSPISGHRSVSWYQQTPGQGLQFLFEYFSETQRNKGNFPGRFSGRQFSNSRSEMNVSTLELGDSALYLCASSSAGSNYNEQFFGPGTRLTVL.

This clone was picked up a small number of times. The chain recombines TRBV4-1 with TRBJ1-4, with D perhaps TRBD1 (6 bases). Deletions cut 1 base from V and 5 bases from J, with 14 bases between. Germline CDR1 is MGHRA and CDR2 is YSYEKL. The length of the CDR3 is 16 residues. CDR3 in DNA: TGCGCCAGCAGCCAAGTTAGGACAGCAAACAATGAAAAACTGTTTTTT. This translates into CASSQVRTANNEKLFF.

In the case of this clone: The junction departs from the called germline gene at one end, perhaps through a read error. This sample includes further DNA sequences coding for the same CDR3. In DNA form, the CDR3 reads TGTGCCAGCATTAGGGCAGGGTTGAGCACTGAGGCTTTCTTT. Amino acids: CASIRAGLSTEAFF. The V gene is TRBV6-5, the J gene TRBJ1-1; TRBD1 might be the D (5 bases). This CDR3 region has 14 residues. Per germline, CDR1 MNHEY and CDR2 SVGAGI.

This clone occurred once. This chain uses TRBV5-6 with TRBJ2-3, with a possible D match to TRBD1 (5 bases). Germline V lookup: CDR1 SGHDT, CDR2 YYEEEE. With 2 bases removed from V and 2 bases from J, the gap between germline ends came to 15 bases. The CDR3 runs 16 residues. The CDR3 nucleotides are TGTGCCAGCAGCTTACGACAGACCCGACTCACAGATACGCAGTATTTT. It is translated as CASSLRQTRLTDTQYF.

This chain links TRBV7-2 with TRBJ2-7; 8 nucleotides align to TRBD2. The V gene end was trimmed by 5 bases and the J gene end by 3 bases; junction bases not matched to a gene: 6. The CDR3 consists of 14 residues. Germline CDR1 SGHTA, CDR2 FQGNSA. The CDR3 DNA reads as TGTGCCAGCAGCCTCGCACTAGCGGACTACGAGCAGTACGTC. Protein: CASSLALADYEQYV.

The V call is TRBV7-9, the J call TRBJ2-7; D is unclear. The CDR3 contains 12 residues. Germline V gives CDR1 SEHNR, CDR2 FQNEAQ (reference sequence). V was pared by 2 bases and J by 2 bases, with 4 bases between. The CDR3 spells CASSLSAYEQYF. CDR3 bases: TGTGCCAGCAGCTTATCCGCCTACGAGCAGTACTTC.

This clone appeared a few times. The chain employs TRBV11-3 and TRBJ1-4; 7 bases are shared with TRBD1. The V segment lost 5 bases and the J segment 8 bases; nucleotides outside the gene matches: 11. The CDR3 runs to 15 residues. In germline, CDR1 is SGHNT, CDR2 YENEEA. CDR3: CASSLPGQQREKLFF. The CDR3, as DNA: TGTGCCAGCAGCCTGCCGGGACAGCAACGGGAAAAACTGTTTTTT. Combining the CDR3 with reference TRBV11-3 and TRBJ1-4 gives the whole variable domain EAGVVQSPRYKIIEKKQPVAFWCNPISGHNTLYWYLQNLGQGPELLIRYENEEAVDDSQLPKDRFSAERLKGVDSTLKIQPAELGDSAVYLCASSLPGQQREKLFFGSGTQLSVL.

J is TRBJ2-1 and V is TRBV11-3; maybe TRBD2 (5 bases). This CDR3 spans 12 amino acids. The germline CDR1 and CDR2 sequences are SGHNT and YENEEA. V lost 4 bases and J lost 10, with 11 bases in between. CDR3 DNA sequence: TGTGCCAGCAGCTCTAGCCGCATCGAGCAGTTCTTC. Residues: CASSSSRIEQFF.

This clone was detected only once. The chain recombines TRBV14 with TRBJ2-2; D is possibly TRBD2 (5 bases). The CDR3 has 16 residues. Trimming took off 4 bases at V and 4 bases at J, with 16 bases between the two ends. The V gene's germline CDR1 is SGHDN and CDR2 FVKESK. The CDR3 nucleotides are TGTGCCAGCAGCCTTACTGAGGGAGCTTTCACCGGGGAGCTGTTTTTT. The encoded protein is CASSLTEGAFTGELFF.

V usage is TRBV27 and J usage is TRBJ1-5, with 8 bases aligning to TRBD1. The junction had 12 bases not matched to a gene; V was cut back by 6 bases and J by 5 bases. Germline assignment: CDR1 MNHEY and CDR2 SMNVEV (reference sequence). There are 16 residues in the CDR3. The CDR3 nucleotides are TGTGCCAGCAGCCCCCAGGGGGCCGCATGGGATCAGCCCCAGCATTTT. Its protein is CASSPQGAAWDQPQHF.

The chain combines TRBV15 with TRBJ1-4; 7 bases fit TRBD1. The CDR3 is 14 amino acids. Looked up from germline, CDR1 is LNHNV and CDR2 is YYDKDF (reference sequence). Trimming took 3 bases from V and 5 from J; bases not matched to a gene: 3. CDR3 nucleotides: TGTGCCACCAGCAGTATACAGGGGAATGAAAAACTGTTTTTT. Translated, it gives CATSSIQGNEKLFF.

In its sample, this clone was seen a few times. The rearrangement links TRBV28 to TRBJ2-1, with D possibly TRBD2 on 6 matching bases. Germline V gives CDR1 MDHEN, CDR2 SYDVKM. Trimming removed 2 bases at V and 4 bases at J, with 12 bases between. This CDR3 is built from 15 residues. This chain's CDR3 is CASSLQEGPYNEQFF. DNA for the CDR3: TGTGCCAGCAGTTTACAGGAGGGGCCATACAATGAGCAGTTCTTC.

The rearrangement joins TRBV7-8 to TRBJ2-7; a weak D match, TRBD2 (6 bases). CDR3 length: 15 amino acids. In germline, CDR1 is SGHVS, CDR2 FQNEAQ. Trimming removed 0 bases from V and 3 bases from J, with 12 bases in between. Here the CDR3 DNA reads TGTGCCAGCAGCTTAGCGGGGGGTTACCTCTACGAGCAGTACGTC. Protein: CASSLAGGYLYEQYV.

This clone appeared once. The chain combines TRBV27 with TRBJ2-1; D may be TRBD2 (6 bases). With 3 bases removed from V and 1 base from J, the gap between germline ends came to 13 bases. This CDR3 has 16 amino acids. CDR1 and CDR2 from the germline V gene are MNHEY and SMNVEV (reference sequence). CDR3 sequence: CASSFGGSRSYNEQFF. The CDR3 DNA is TGTGCCAGCAGTTTCGGAGGGAGTAGGTCCTACAATGAGCAGTTCTTC.

The V and J genes are TRBV19 and TRBJ2-3; 15 bases are shared with TRBD2. The V gene's germline CDR1 is LNHDA and CDR2 SQIVND (reference sequence). V gave up 4 bases and J gave up 2 bases; unmatched junction bases: 10. The CDR3 runs 19 residues. In nucleotides, the CDR3 is TGTGCCAGTAGTAATGGACTAGCGGGAGGGCATCGGGTCACAGATACGCAGTATTTT. Protein product: CASSNGLAGGHRVTDTQYF.

This clone was observed a single time. This sequence joins TRBV11-2 and TRBJ1-1, with D perhaps TRBD1 (6 bases). V was shortened by 3 bases and J by 2 bases, with 10 bases between the two germline ends. The germline CDR1 and CDR2 sequences are SGHAT and FQNNGV. CDR3 length equals 14 residues. The CDR3 spells CASSLRGGNTEAFF. The CDR3 DNA is TGTGCCAGCAGCTTGAGGGGGGGAAACACTGAAGCTTTCTTT.

The chain has TRBV5-1 and TRBJ2-6; no clear D gene. Germline V gene lookup returns CDR1 SGHRS and CDR2 YFSETQ. The germline V and J ends were trimmed by 4 bases and 0 bases, with 8 bases remaining between them. The CDR3 is made up of 15 amino acids. CDR3 sequence: CASSLAYSGANVLTF. CDR3 bases: TGCGCCAGCAGCCTGGCCTACTCTGGGGCCAACGTCCTGACTTTC.

The J gene is TRBJ1-3, the V gene TRBV5-4; D may be TRBD1 (6 bases). The V gene's germline CDR1 is SGHNT and CDR2 YYREEE (reference sequence). V lost 4 bases, J lost 8 bases, and 13 bases lay in between. The CDR3 contains 13 residues. In DNA, the CDR3 is TGTGCCAGCAGCGATGGGAACAGGGACACCATATATTTT. Residues: CASSDGNRDTIYF.

The CDR3 DNA reads as TGTGCCAGCAGCTCGGGACACCCTAGCGAGCAGTACTTC. Protein sequence: CASSSGHPSEQYF. This rearrangement joins TRBV7-6 to TRBJ2-7, with D maybe TRBD1 (6 bases). The CDR3 length is 13 residues. Looked up from germline, CDR1 is SGHVS and CDR2 is FNYEAQ. V shed 4 bases and J shed 6 bases, with 13 bases lying between them. Supplemented by reference TRBV7-6 and TRBJ2-7, the full variable domain reads GAGVSQSPRYKVTKRGQDVALRCDPISGHVSLYWYRQALGQGPEFLTYFNYEAQQDKSGLPNDRFSAERPEGSISTLTIQRTEQRDSAMYRCASSSGHPSEQYFGPGTRLTVT.

This clone occurred a few times. V is TRBV6-1 and J is TRBJ2-1, with D unclear. Germline loops: CDR1 MNHNS, CDR2 SASEGT. Trimming took 5 bases from V and 7 from J, leaving 15 bases between them. This CDR3 has 14 residues. This chain's CDR3 is CASSSDGSGNEQFF. CDR3 nucleotides: TGTGCCAGCAGTTCCGACGGGTCCGGGAATGAGCAGTTCTTC.

The chain employs TRBV5-1 and TRBJ2-7, with 7 nucleotides matching TRBD1. Germline V gene data show CDR1 as SGHRS and CDR2 as YFSETQ. The CDR3 consists of 15 residues. Trimming took 4 bases from V and 1 from J; bases not matched to a gene: 8. Written as DNA, the CDR3 is TGCGCCAGCAGCCCCGGGACAGAGCCTTCCTACGAGCAGTACTTC. It encodes CASSPGTEPSYEQYF.

The rearrangement joins TRBV25-1 to TRBJ1-1, with TRBD1 matching over 11 bases. The CDR3 covers 15 residues. The J segment lost 5 bases and the V segment lost 3 bases, leaving 5 bases of the junction unmatched. CDR1 and CDR2 from the germline V gene are MGHDK and SYGVNS. The CDR3 coding sequence is TGTGCCAGCAGTGATTCCGGGACAGGGGGAACTGAAGCTTTCTTT. The encoded protein is CASSDSGTGGTEAFF.

This clone has only a few counts. The rearrangement uses TRBV5-1 and TRBJ1-1; D is perhaps TRBD1 (5 bases). Germline V gene data show CDR1 as SGHRS and CDR2 as YFSETQ. Trimming cost V 4 bases and J 1 base, with 11 bases left between them. The CDR3 length is 14 residues. Here the CDR3 DNA reads TGCGCCAGCAGCCGGGGGGGGGAGAACACTGAAGCTTTCTTT. The encoded protein is CASSRGGENTEAFF.